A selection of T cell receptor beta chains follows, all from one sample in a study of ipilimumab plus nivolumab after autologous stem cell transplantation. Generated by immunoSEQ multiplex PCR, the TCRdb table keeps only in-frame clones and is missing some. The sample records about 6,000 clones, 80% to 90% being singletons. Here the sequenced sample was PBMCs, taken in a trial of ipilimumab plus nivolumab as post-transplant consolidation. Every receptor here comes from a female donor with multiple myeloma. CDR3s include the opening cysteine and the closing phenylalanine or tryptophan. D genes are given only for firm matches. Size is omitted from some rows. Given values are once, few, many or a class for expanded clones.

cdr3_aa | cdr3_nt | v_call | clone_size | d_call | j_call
CASTERGRAVGETQYF | TGTGCCAGCACCGAGAGAGGGAGGGCCGTAGGGGAGACCCAGTACTTC | TRBV2 | - | TRBD2 | TRBJ2-5
CASSLQGEYGYTF | TGTGCCAGCAGCTTGCAGGGAGAGTATGGCTACACCTTC | TRBV5-4 | - | - | TRBJ1-2
CASSEPLKSNTIYF | TGTGCCAGCAGTGAGCCCTTGAAGTCCAACACCATATATTTT | TRBV2 | - | - | TRBJ1-3
CAGSIGEGYEQYF | TGTGCCGGTAGTATAGGGGAAGGTTACGAGCAGTACTTC | TRBV19 | - | - | TRBJ2-7
CASSRDRGEPQHF | TGTGCCAGCAGCAGGGACAGGGGCGAGCCCCAGCATTTT | TRBV9 | few | TRBD1 | TRBJ1-5
CAWDITGLGGYTF | TGTGCCTGGGATATAACAGGGCTTGGGGGCTACACCTTC | TRBV30 | - | - | TRBJ1-2
CASSLGTASNQPQHF | TGTGCCAGCAGCTTAGGGACAGCCAGCAATCAGCCCCAGCATTTT | TRBV7-9 | - | - | TRBJ1-5
CASSLAGQPNTEAFF | TGTGCCAGCAGCTTAGCGGGACAACCGAACACTGAAGCTTTCTTT | TRBV7-9 | - | - | TRBJ1-1
CASSLTGANVLTF | TGTGCCAGCAGTTTAACTGGGGCCAACGTCCTGACTTTC | TRBV27 | - | - | TRBJ2-6
CASSLTGQEGETQYF | TGTGCTAGCAGCTTGACGGGACAAGAAGGAGAGACCCAGTACTTC | TRBV7-7 | - | - | TRBJ2-5
CASSLALAGASSYNEQFF | TGTGCCAGCAGCTTAGCGCTAGCGGGAGCTAGCTCCTACAATGAGCAGTTCTTC | TRBV11-3 | - | TRBD2 | TRBJ2-1
CASSLEGARNTEAFF | TGCGCCAGCAGCTTGGAGGGGGCAAGGAACACTGAAGCTTTCTTT | TRBV5-1 | - | TRBD1 | TRBJ1-1
CASRSWERPQHF | TGTGCCAGCAGGTCGTGGGAACGGCCCCAGCATTTT | TRBV6-1 | few | - | TRBJ1-5
CASSDAGSSYEQYF | TGTGCCAGCAGTGACGCGGGGAGCTCCTACGAGCAGTACTTC | TRBV6-6 | - | - | TRBJ2-7
CASSPKLAGNAYEQYF | TGTGCCAGCAGTCCCAAATTGGCAGGGAATGCCTACGAGCAGTACTTC | TRBV7-3 | - | - | TRBJ2-7
CASSLEGLAGGRRGQYF | TGTGCCAGCAGCTTGGAGGGACTAGCGGGGGGGCGGAGGGGCCAGTACTTC | TRBV5-4 | few | TRBD2 | TRBJ2-5
CASSPPGKVYGYTF | TGTGCCAGCAGCCCTCCCGGGAAGGTCTATGGCTACACCTTC | TRBV9 | - | - | TRBJ1-2